This T cell receptor (beta chain) was sequenced for a study of vaccination effects on CD4 cells after COVID-19. Antigen-specific CD4+ T cells were first expanded with viral peptide pools by the ViraFEST assay and only then sequenced. Culture lasted roughly 9 days before CD4+ T cell isolation. The person's infection with SARS-CoV-2, confirmed by PCR, took place between March and December 2020. All participants had two doses of either the BNT162b2 or mRNA-1273 vaccine. This clone was picked up a small number of times. Its antigen is unidentified. The data were produced by immunoSEQ multiplex PCR, yet TCRdb's version contains in-frame clones alone and is incomplete. The sample has approximately 15,000 clones; 65% to 80% are singletons. The CDR3 extends over 12 amino acids. V shed 5 bases and J shed 5 bases, with 10 bases lying between them. Germline V gene lookup returns CDR1 PRHDT and CDR2 FYEKMQ (reference sequence).

Study conclusions and caveats: Early post-infection timepoints were missing from the study, which also had few convalescent patients.

The TCR comes from a human donor who had a prior SARS-CoV-2 infection. This material consisted of CD4+ T cells from PBMCs cultured with SARS-CoV-2 spike peptides, taken after COVID-19 vaccination. The chain is built from TRBV13 and TRBJ2-7; D perhaps matches TRBD1 (6 bases). The CDR3 region is CASSAQGNEQYF. CDR3 coding DNA: TGTGCCAGCAGCGCCCAGGGGAACGAGCAGTACTTC.